The rows below give T cell receptor beta chains drawn from one sample of a study of blood T cell repertoires in COVID-19. Generated by immunoSEQ multiplex PCR, the TCRdb table keeps only in-frame clones and is missing some. The sample carries about 150,000 clones, 85% recorded once. Sequences were obtained from peripheral blood. These receptors came from a woman of 80 years or more with COVID-19, enrolled during active disease. CDR3s include the opening cysteine and the closing phenylalanine or tryptophan. D genes are given only for firm matches. Where a row states a size, it is once, few, many or the class of an expanded clone; other rows omit it.

length | J | D | size | V | DNA | CDR3
11 | TRBJ2-7 | NA | NA | TRBV12-5 | TGTGCTAGTGGTCTAGGAGCTGAGCAGTACTTC | CASGLGAEQYF
13 | TRBJ2-5 | NA | NA | TRBV7-2 | TGTGCCAGCAGCCCCCCCGGAGGAGAGACCCAGTACTTC | CASSPPGGETQYF
16 | TRBJ1-4 | NA | NA | TRBV2 | TGTGCCAGCAAACCGGGGGGGGCCCGCCTAATGAAAACGGTGTTTTTT | CASKPGGARLMKTVFF
13 | TRBJ2-7 | TRBD1 | NA | TRBV5-1 | TGCGCCAGCAGCGGACAGGGCATCGACGAGCAGTACTTC | CASSGQGIDEQYF
12 | TRBJ1-1 | NA | NA | TRBV3-1/TRBV3-2 | TGTGCCAGCAGTCCTAGGCGGGATGAAGCTTTCTTT | CASSPRRDEAFF
15 | TRBJ1-6 | TRBD1 | NA | TRBV6-5 | TGTGCCAGCAGCCGAGGGGGACAGAATAATTCACCCCTCCACTTT | CASSRGGQNNSPLHF
12 | TRBJ1-4 | NA | many | TRBV6-5 | TGTGCCAGCCGGAGGTTTAATGAAAAACTGTTTTTT | CASRRFNEKLFF
16 | TRBJ1-3 | NA | NA | TRBV18 | TGTGCCAGCTCACCCTCGACAGTCCCTTCTGGAAACACCATATATTTT | CASSPSTVPSGNTIYF
15 | TRBJ2-7 | NA | NA | TRBV3-1/TRBV3-2 | TGTGCCAGCAGCCGACTAGATGGAGGTTGGAGCGAGCAGTACTTC | CASSRLDGGWSEQYF
12 | TRBJ1-5 | NA | NA | TRBV28 | TGTGCCAGCAGTTCCCAGAATCAGCCCCAGCATTTT | CASSSQNQPQHF
15 | TRBJ2-7 | NA | NA | TRBV11-2 | TGTGCCAGCAGCTCCCTAACTAGAAAGAGAGGCGAGCAGTACTTC | CASSSLTRKRGEQYF
15 | TRBJ1-1 | NA | many | TRBV5-5 | TGTGCCAGCAGCTTGTGGGGGCCTCCGGACACTGAAGCTTTCTTT | CASSLWGPPDTEAFF
13 | TRBJ1-1 | TRBD1 | once | TRBV19 | TGTGCCAGTAGCCCTACGTGGGACAGCGAAGCTTTCTTT | CASSPTWDSEAFF
14 | TRBJ2-3 | TRBD1 | many | TRBV7-9 | TGTGCCACCTCGGGGACAGGGAGCACAGATACGCAGTATTTT | CATSGTGSTDTQYF
15 | TRBJ1-2 | NA | once | TRBV2 | TGTGCCAGCAGTGAAGTAGGCAGGTTGACGTATGGCTACACCTTC | CASSEVGRLTYGYTF